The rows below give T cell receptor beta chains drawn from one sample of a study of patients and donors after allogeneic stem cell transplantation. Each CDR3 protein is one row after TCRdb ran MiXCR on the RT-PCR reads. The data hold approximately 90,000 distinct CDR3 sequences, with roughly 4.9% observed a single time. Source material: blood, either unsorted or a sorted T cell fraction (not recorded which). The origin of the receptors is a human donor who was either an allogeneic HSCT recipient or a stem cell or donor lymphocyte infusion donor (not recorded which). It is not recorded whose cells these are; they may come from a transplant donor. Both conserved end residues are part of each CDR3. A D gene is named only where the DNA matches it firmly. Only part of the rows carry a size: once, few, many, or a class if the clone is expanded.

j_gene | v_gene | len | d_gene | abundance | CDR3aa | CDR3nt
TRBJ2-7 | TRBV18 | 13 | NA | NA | CASSPQTGYEQYF | TGTGCCAGCTCACCTCAAACAGGGTACGAGCAGTACTTC
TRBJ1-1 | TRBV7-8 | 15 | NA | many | CASSQGSGLNTEAFF | TGTGCCAGCAGCCAAGGGAGTGGATTGAACACTGAAGCTTTCTTT
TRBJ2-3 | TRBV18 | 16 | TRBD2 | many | CASSPLAGDNTDTQYF | TGTGCCAGCTCACCTCTAGCGGGGGACAACACAGATACGCAGTATTTT
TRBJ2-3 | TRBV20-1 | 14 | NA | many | CSAREGVTTDTQYF | TGCAGTGCTAGAGAGGGGGTTACCACAGATACGCAGTATTTT
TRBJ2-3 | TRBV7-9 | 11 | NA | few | CASSPKDTQYF | TGTGCCAGCAGCCCTAAGGATACGCAGTATTTT
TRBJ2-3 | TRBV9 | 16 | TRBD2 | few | CASSGTSGFSTDTQYF | TGTGCCAGCAGCGGAACTAGCGGGTTTAGCACAGATACGCAGTATTTT
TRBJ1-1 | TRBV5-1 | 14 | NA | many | CASSRTNMNTEAFF | TGCGCCAGCAGTAGGACGAACATGAACACTGAAGCTTTCTTT
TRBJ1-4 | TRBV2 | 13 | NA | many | CASTGRDREKLFF | TGTGCCAGCACCGGGAGGGATCGAGAAAAACTGTTTTTT
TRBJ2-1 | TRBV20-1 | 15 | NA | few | CSARDSRTSYNEQFF | TGCAGTGCTAGAGATTCGCGGACCTCCTACAATGAGCAGTTCTTC
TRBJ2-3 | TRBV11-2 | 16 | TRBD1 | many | CASSLFGQGFTDTQYF | TGTGCCAGCAGCTTATTCGGACAGGGTTTCACAGATACGCAGTATTTT
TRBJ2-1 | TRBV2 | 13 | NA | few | CATLYQPNNEQFF | TGTGCCACCCTCTACCAGCCGAACAATGAGCAGTTCTTC
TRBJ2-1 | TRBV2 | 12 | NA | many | CASSFGRNEQFF | TGTGCCAGCAGTTTCGGACGCAATGAGCAGTTCTTC
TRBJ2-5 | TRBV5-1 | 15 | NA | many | CASSLAVNQLETQYF | TGCGCCAGCAGCTTGGCCGTCAATCAATTAGAGACCCAGTACTTC
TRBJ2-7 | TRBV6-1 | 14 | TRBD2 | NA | CASRDTSGSYEQYF | TGTGCCAGCAGGGATACTAGCGGGAGTTACGAGCAGTACTTC
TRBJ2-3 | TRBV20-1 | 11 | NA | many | CSPPITDTQYF | TGCAGTCCCCCAATCACAGATACGCAGTATTTT
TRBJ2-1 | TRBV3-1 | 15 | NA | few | CASSPTLESYNEQFF | TGTGCCAGCAGCCCGACCCTGGAATCCTACAATGAGCAGTTCTTC
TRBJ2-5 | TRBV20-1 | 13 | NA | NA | CSARLALQETQYF | TGCAGTGCTAGGCTGGCGCTACAAGAGACCCAGTACTTC
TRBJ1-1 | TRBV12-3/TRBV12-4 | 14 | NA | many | CASSLKPMNTEAFF | TGTGCCAGCAGTTTAAAGCCGATGAACACTGAAGCTTTCTTT
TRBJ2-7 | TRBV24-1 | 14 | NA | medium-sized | CATSDTLSTYEQYF | TGTGCCACCAGTGATACCCTTTCCACCTACGAGCAGTACTTC
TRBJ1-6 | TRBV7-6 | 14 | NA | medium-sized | CASSSGRINSPLHF | TGTGCCAGCAGCTCGGGACGGATCAATTCACCCCTCCACTTT
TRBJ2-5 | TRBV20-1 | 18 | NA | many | CSALPPPFKPGLQETQYF | TGCAGTGCGCTCCCGCCCCCGTTCAAACCAGGCCTTCAAGAGACCCAGTACTTC
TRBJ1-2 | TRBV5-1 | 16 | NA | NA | CASDWGAGIDSSGYTF | TGCGCCAGCGACTGGGGCGCTGGCATAGATTCTAGTGGCTACACCTTC
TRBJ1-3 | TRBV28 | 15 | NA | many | CASSSPRRTGNTIYF | TGTGCCAGCAGTTCACCCCGAAGGACTGGAAACACCATATATTTT
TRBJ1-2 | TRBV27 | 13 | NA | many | CASSRGQGYGYTF | TGTGCCAGCAGTAGAGGGCAGGGGTATGGCTACACCTTC
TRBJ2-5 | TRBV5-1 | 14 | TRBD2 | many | CASSLDGGYETQYF | TGCGCCAGCAGCTTGGACGGGGGGTACGAGACCCAGTACTTC
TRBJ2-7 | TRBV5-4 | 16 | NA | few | CASSQGRGLRDYEQYF | TGTGCCAGCAGCCAGGGGCGAGGGCTTCGGGACTACGAGCAGTACTTC
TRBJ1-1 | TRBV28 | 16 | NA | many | CASSSPSRTLNTEAFF | TGTGCCAGCAGTTCACCATCGAGGACCCTGAACACTGAAGCTTTCTTT
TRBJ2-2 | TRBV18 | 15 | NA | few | CASSPTGQNTGELFF | TGTGCCAGCTCACCGACGGGACAGAACACCGGGGAGCTGTTTTTT
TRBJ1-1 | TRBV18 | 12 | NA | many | CASSPGYTEAFF | TGTGCCAGCTCACCAGGGTATACTGAAGCTTTCTTT
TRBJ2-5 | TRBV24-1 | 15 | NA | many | CATSDIDNYQETQYF | TGTGCCACCAGTGATATTGACAATTACCAAGAGACCCAGTACTTC
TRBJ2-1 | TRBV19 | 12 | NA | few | CASRGGPNEQFF | TGTGCCAGTAGGGGGGGCCCCAATGAGCAGTTCTTC
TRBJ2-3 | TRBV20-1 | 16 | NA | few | CSARVEAGFSTDTQYF | TGCAGTGCTAGAGTCGAGGCGGGCTTCAGCACAGATACGCAGTATTTT
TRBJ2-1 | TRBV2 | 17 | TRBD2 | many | CASSDRGSGATYNEQFF | TGTGCCAGCAGTGACAGGGGTAGCGGGGCCACCTACAATGAGCAGTTCTTC
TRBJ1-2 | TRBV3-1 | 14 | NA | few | CASSQARSHYGYTF | TGTGCCAGCAGCCAAGCTCGTTCTCACTATGGCTACACCTTC
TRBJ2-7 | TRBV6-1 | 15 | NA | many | CASRREGLSSYEQYF | TGTGCCAGCAGGAGAGAGGGACTTTCGTCCTACGAGCAGTACTTC
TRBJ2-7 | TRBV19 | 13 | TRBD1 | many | CASSVETGSEQYF | TGTGCCAGTAGTGTCGAGACAGGGTCCGAGCAGTACTTC
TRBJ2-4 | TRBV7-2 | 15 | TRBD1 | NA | CTSSLAQGVQNTQYF | TGTACCAGCAGCTTAGCACAGGGGGTCCAAAACACTCAGTACTTC
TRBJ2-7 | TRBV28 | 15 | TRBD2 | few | CASSLASGRANEQYF | TGTGCCAGCAGTTTAGCTAGCGGGAGGGCCAACGAGCAGTACTTC
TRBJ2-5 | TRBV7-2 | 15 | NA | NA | CASSLDWTSQETQYF | TGTGCCAGCAGCTTAGACTGGACCTCCCAAGAGACCCAGTACTTC
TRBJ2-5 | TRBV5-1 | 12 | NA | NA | CASSLAKETQYF | TGCGCCAGCAGCTTGGCCAAAGAGACCCAGTACTTC
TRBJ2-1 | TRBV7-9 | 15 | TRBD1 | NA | CASTALRGQPNEQFF | TGTGCCAGCACCGCCCTAAGGGGACAGCCCAATGAGCAGTTCTTC
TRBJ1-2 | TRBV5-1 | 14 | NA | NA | CASSLSGGKDGYTF | TGCGCCAGCAGCTTGTCTGGGGGGAAAGATGGCTACACCTTC
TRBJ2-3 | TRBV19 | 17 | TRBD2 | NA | CASSPRGSGGASDTQYF | TGTGCCAGTAGTCCCCGGGGTAGCGGGGGGGCCTCAGATACGCAGTATTTT
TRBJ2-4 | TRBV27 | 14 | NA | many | CASSFPQAKNIQYF | TGTGCCAGCAGTTTCCCTCAAGCCAAAAACATTCAGTACTTC
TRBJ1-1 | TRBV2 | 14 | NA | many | CASSESWANTEAFF | TGTGCCAGCAGTGAATCTTGGGCTAACACTGAAGCTTTCTTT
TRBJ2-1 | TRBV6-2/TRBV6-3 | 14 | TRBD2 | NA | CASSYWGLAPEQFF | TGTGCCAGCAGTTACTGGGGACTAGCCCCGGAGCAGTTCTTC
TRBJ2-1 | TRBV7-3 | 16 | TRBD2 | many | CASSSVGGGSYNEQFF | TGTGCCAGCAGCTCCGTGGGTGGCGGGAGTTACAATGAGCAGTTCTTC
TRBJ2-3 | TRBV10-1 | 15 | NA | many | CASSPEGLLTDTQYF | TGCGCCAGCAGCCCGGAGGGCTTACTCACAGATACGCAGTATTTT
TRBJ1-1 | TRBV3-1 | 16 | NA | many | CASSQDSTAVNTEAFF | TGTGCCAGCAGCCAAGATTCCACAGCGGTTAACACTGAAGCTTTCTTT
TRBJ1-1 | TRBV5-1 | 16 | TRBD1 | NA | CASSGRTGGVNTEAFF | TGCGCCAGCAGCGGTAGGACAGGGGGCGTGAACACTGAAGCTTTCTTT
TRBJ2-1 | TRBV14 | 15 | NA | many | CASSPPGRWYNEQFF | TGTGCCAGCAGCCCTCCGGGACGTTGGTACAATGAGCAGTTCTTC
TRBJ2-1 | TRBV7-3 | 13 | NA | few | CASSFSGNNEQFF | TGTGCCAGCAGCTTTTCAGGAAACAATGAGCAGTTCTTC
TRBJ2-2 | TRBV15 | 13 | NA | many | CATSRDRAGELFF | TGTGCCACCAGCAGAGATCGGGCCGGGGAGCTGTTTTTT
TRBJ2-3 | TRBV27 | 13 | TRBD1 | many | CASSWTGRGTQYF | TGTGCCAGCAGTTGGACAGGGCGGGGTACGCAGTATTTT
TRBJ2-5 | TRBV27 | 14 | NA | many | CASTPVGAGETQYF | TGTGCCAGCACCCCCGTTGGAGCGGGAGAGACCCAGTACTTC
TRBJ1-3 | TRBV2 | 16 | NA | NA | CASSEAGWVPGNTIYF | TGTGCCAGCAGTGAAGCGGGATGGGTGCCCGGAAACACCATATATTTT